This T cell receptor (beta chain) was profiled in a study of CD8+CD57+ T cells in acquired aplastic anemia. On this clonotype: It may be a read error: a sequence one base away is much more abundant.

CDR3 and TCR beta VDJ profiling relied on genomic DNA as the template. TCRdb called the reads again in MiXCR, with one record for every CDR3 protein. This sample has about 160,000 distinct CDR3 sequences; about 50% occur once, and the top ten carry roughly 30%. The V gene's germline CDR1 is SGHDT and CDR2 YYEEEE. The CDR3 has 13 residues. Patients sequenced had flow cytometry evidence of CD8+CD57+ cell expansion. The sample was sorted CD4+, CD8+, or CD8+CD57+ T cells (not recorded which) from PBMCs. This TCR was recovered from a human donor with aplastic anemia. The rearrangement uses TRBV5-6 and TRBJ1-1, with D possibly matching TRBD1 (5 bases). The CDR3 reads CASSLAGGIEAVF. The CDR3 nucleotides read TGTGCCAGCAGCTTGGCCGGGGGAATTGAAGCTGTCTTT.